This T cell receptor beta chain was retrieved from a study of siplizumab effects on memory and regulatory T cells. For this clone: Its antigen is not identified.

Germline assignment: CDR1 MDHEN and CDR2 SYDVKM. The V gene end was trimmed by 7 bases and the J gene end by 3 bases; junction bases not matched to a gene: 7. The CDR3 is 14 amino acids. Study-level points and caveats: Treg origin accounted for an average of about 74% of mappable alloreactive CD4+ clones with siplizumab and roughly 27% in controls. Contribution to the alloresponse seemed major for naive T cells, which also seemed more diverse than memory cells. Whether the proliferating Tregs (from siplizumab cultures) were suppressive was not confirmed.

Assayed TCR templates numbered some 9.3 x 10^4 for each sample. The protocol was immunoSEQ multiplex PCR, while the TCRdb copy is restricted to in-frame clones and leaves out a portion. The sample consists of about 120,000 clones, roughly 95% of them appearing once. Material: non-Treg CD4+ T cells sorted from blood. The clonotype was recovered from a human donor in good health. V gene TRBV28 combines with J gene TRBJ2-3; 7 bases match TRBD1. CDR3 in DNA: TGTGCCAGCAAGGGGGCCAGGGTGACAGATACGCAGTATTTT. Its protein is CASKGARVTDTQYF.